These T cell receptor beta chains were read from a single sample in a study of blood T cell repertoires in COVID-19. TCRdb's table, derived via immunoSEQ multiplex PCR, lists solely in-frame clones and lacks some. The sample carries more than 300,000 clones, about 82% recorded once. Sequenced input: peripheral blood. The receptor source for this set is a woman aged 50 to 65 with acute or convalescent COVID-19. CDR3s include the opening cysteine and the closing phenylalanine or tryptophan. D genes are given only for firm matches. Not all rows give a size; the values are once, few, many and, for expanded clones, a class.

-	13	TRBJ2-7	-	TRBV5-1	CASSPGATYEQYF	TGCGCCAGCAGTCCAGGCGCTACCTACGAGCAGTACTTC
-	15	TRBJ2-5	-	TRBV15	CATSRGYGSQETQYF	TGTGCCACCAGCAGAGGGTACGGGAGCCAAGAGACCCAGTACTTC
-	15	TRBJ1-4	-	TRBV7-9	CASSPPSFTNEKLFF	TGTGCCAGCAGCCCCCCCTCGTTCACTAATGAAAAACTGTTTTTT
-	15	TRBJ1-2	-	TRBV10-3	CAISAGQRANYGYTF	TGTGCCATCAGCGCAGGACAGAGAGCTAACTATGGCTACACCTTC
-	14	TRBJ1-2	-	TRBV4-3	CASSQELGRIGYTF	TGCGCCAGCAGCCAAGAGCTGGGGAGAATAGGCTACACCTTC
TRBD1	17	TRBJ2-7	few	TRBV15	CATSRRARGSSSNEQYF	TGTGCCACCAGCAGAAGGGCCAGGGGGTCTAGTAGCAACGAGCAGTACTTC
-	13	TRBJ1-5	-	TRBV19	CASSGTGFQPQHF	TGTGCCAGTAGTGGAACAGGGTTTCAGCCCCAGCATTTT
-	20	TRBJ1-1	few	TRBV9	CASSADKGGAPTRVNTEAFF	TGTGCCAGCAGCGCAGACAAAGGGGGGGCCCCCACCCGCGTAAACACTGAAGCTTTCTTT
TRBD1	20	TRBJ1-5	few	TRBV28	CASSKIRVGQGLRSNQPQHF	TGTGCCAGCAGCAAGATTAGAGTGGGACAGGGGCTTAGGAGCAATCAGCCCCAGCATTTT
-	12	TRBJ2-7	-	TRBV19	CATSGLSYEQYF	TGTGCCACCTCCGGACTTTCCTACGAGCAGTACTTC
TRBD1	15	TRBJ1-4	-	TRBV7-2	CASSLGTGRNEKLFF	TGTGCCAGCAGCTTGGGGACAGGCCGAAATGAAAAACTGTTTTTT
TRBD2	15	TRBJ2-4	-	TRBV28	CASSSPLAGANIQYF	TGTGCCAGCAGTTCCCCTCTGGCGGGAGCAAACATTCAGTACTTC
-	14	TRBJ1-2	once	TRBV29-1	CSVPRDTIGYGYTF	TGCAGCGTTCCCCGGGATACCATAGGCTATGGCTACACCTTC
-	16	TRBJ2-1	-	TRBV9	CASSPRGTPTYNEQFF	TGTGCCAGCAGCCCACGGGGGACTCCCACCTACAATGAGCAGTTCTTC
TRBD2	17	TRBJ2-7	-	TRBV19	CASSIAPPGLGNYEQYF	TGTGCCAGTAGTATCGCACCCCCGGGACTAGGGAACTACGAGCAGTACTTC
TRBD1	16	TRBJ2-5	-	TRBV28	CASSFNPGTGKETQYF	TGTGCCAGCAGTTTCAACCCCGGGACAGGGAAAGAGACCCAGTACTTC
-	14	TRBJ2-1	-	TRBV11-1	CASSAGPVSNEQFF	TGTGCCAGCAGCGCGGGACCGGTAAGCAATGAGCAGTTCTTC
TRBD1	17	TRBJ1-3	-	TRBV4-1	CASSQDRRDSSGNTIYF	TGCGCCAGCAGCCAAGATAGGAGGGACAGCTCTGGAAACACCATATATTTT
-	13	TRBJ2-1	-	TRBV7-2	CASSFSSYNEQFF	TGTGCCAGCAGCTTTTCATCCTACAATGAGCAGTTCTTC
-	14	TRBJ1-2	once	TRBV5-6	CASNRRNFGGGYTF	TGTGCCAGCAACCGGCGGAACTTCGGGGGTGGCTACACCTTC
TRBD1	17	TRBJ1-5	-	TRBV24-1	CATSDTAGTASNQPQHF	TGTGCCACCAGTGATACAGCCGGGACAGCTAGCAATCAGCCCCAGCATTTT
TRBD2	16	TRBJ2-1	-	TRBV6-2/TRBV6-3	CASSWTSGSSYNEQFF	TGTGCCAGCAGTTGGACTAGCGGGAGCTCCTACAATGAGCAGTTCTTC
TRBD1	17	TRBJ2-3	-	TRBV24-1	CATSDSGQATSTDTQYF	TGTGCCACCAGTGATTCGGGACAGGCGACTAGCACAGATACGCAGTATTTT
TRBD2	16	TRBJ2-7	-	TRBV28	CASSFAGALLGYEQYF	TGTGCCAGCAGTTTCGCGGGAGCCCTCCTCGGGTACGAGCAGTACTTC
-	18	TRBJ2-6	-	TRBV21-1	CASSNQVGQRSGANVLTF	TGTGCCAGCAGCAATCAGGTGGGACAGCGCTCTGGGGCCAACGTCCTGACTTTC
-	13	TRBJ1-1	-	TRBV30	CAWSVNMNTEAFF	TGTGCCTGGAGTGTAAATATGAACACTGAAGCTTTCTTT
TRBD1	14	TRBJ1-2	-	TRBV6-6	CASSPLDRNYGYTF	TGTGCCAGCAGCCCCTTGGACAGGAACTATGGCTACACCTTC
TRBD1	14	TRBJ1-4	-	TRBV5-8	CASSLTGVNEKLFF	TGTGCCAGCAGCTTGACAGGGGTTAATGAAAAACTGTTTTTT
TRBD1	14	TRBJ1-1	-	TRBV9	CASSVGQGPTEAFF	TGTGCCAGCAGCGTCGGACAGGGCCCCACTGAAGCTTTCTTT
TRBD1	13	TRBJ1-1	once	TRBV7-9	CASSLRTGYEAFF	TGTGCCAGCAGCTTGCGGACAGGGTATGAAGCTTTCTTT
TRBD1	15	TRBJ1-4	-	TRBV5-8	CASSLAGTVRGKLFF	TGTGCCAGCAGCTTGGCCGGGACAGTGAGAGGAAAACTGTTTTTT
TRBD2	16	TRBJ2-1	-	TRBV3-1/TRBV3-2	CASSPGSGPAYNEQFF	TGTGCCAGCAGCCCCGGTAGCGGGCCCGCCTACAATGAGCAGTTCTTC
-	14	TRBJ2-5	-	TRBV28	CASDGTAGGETQYF	TGTGCCAGCGATGGGACAGCCGGAGGGGAGACCCAGTACTTC
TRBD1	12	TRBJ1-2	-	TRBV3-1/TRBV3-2	CASSQGQDGYTF	TGTGCCAGCAGCCAGGGACAGGACGGCTACACCTTC
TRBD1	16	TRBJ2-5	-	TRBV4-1	CASSQRITGGAETQYF	TGCGCCAGCAGCCAACGAATCACAGGGGGCGCCGAGACCCAGTACTTC
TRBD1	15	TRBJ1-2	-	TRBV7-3	CASSLGTGLDYGYTF	TGTGCCAGCAGCCTGGGGACAGGGTTAGACTATGGCTACACCTTC
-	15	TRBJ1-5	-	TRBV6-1	CASSEGDMRYQPQHF	TGTGCCAGCAGTGAAGGGGACATGAGGTATCAGCCCCAGCATTTT
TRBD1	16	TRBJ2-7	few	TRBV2	CASSEATGTATYEQYF	TGTGCCAGCAGTGAAGCAACCGGGACAGCAACCTACGAGCAGTACTTC
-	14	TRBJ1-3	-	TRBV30	CAWSVSGVGNTIYF	TGTGCCTGGAGTGTATCAGGGGTTGGAAACACCATATATTTT
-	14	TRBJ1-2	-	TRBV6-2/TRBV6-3	CASSYSTANYGYTF	TGTGCCAGCAGCTACTCGACAGCTAACTATGGCTACACCTTC
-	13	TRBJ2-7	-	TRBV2	CASSGTGIYEQYF	TGTGCCAGCAGTGGGACGGGGATCTACGAGCAGTACTTC
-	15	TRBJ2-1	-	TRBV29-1	CSVEELANPYNEQFF	TGCAGCGTTGAAGAACTAGCAAATCCCTACAATGAGCAGTTCTTC
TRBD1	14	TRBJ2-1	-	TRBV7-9	CASTPGGIRNEQFF	TGTGCCAGCACACCAGGGGGCATTCGCAATGAGCAGTTCTTC
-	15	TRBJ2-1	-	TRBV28	CASSLMESSYNEQFF	TGTGCCAGCAGTTTAATGGAGTCCTCCTACAATGAGCAGTTCTTC